The clone carrying this TCR beta chain came up a few times. Its antigen remains unknown. Repertoires were generated with immunoSEQ multiplex PCR, while TCRdb's copy carries only in-frame clones and drops some. The data show over 45,000 clones, with about 89% seen just once and around 0.6% held by the top ten. This entry is derived from a study of graft-versus-host responses after intestinal transplantation. General observations from the study: Early declines in HvG clones that occurred post-transplant were associated with peak circulating GvH clone levels. When patients had graft-donor T cell macrochimerism, their allografts held high graft-versus-host to host-versus-graft clonal ratios. Investigators detected GvH clones in recipient marrow, with some emerging earlier in ileum or blood.

The ends were cut back, 6 bases at V and 2 bases at J, with 7 bases in the middle. Germline V gene data show CDR1 as SNHLY and CDR2 as FYNNEI. This CDR3 has 12 residues. The V call is TRBV2, the J call TRBJ1-1; D ambiguous. The source material was unstimulated CD4+ T cells sorted from spleen or lymph node cells, sampled before transplant. The TCR comes from a human donor who was the organ donor for an intestinal transplant. The CDR3 region is CASSGDNTEAFF. The DNA of the CDR3 is TGTGCCAGCAGCGGGGATAACACTGAAGCTTTCTTT.